Shown below are 16 T cell receptor beta chains from a single sample sequenced in a study of T cell responses to AZD1222 COVID-19 vaccine. The data were produced by immunoSEQ multiplex PCR, yet TCRdb's version contains in-frame clones alone and is incomplete. The repertoire holds under 200,000 clones, 85% to 95% seen once, with over 1% in the top ten. The source material was peripheral blood, sampled on day 0 of AZD1222 vaccination. These TCRs come from an adult in good health.

The V gene is TRBV2, the J gene TRBJ1-2; D remains ambiguous. Germline V gives CDR1 SNHLY, CDR2 FYNNEI. CDR3 size: 14 residues. V lost 8 bases to trimming and J lost 4 bases, with 17 bases between them. The CDR3 spells CASCGPATLYGYTF. The CDR3 DNA sequence: TGTGCCAGCTGCGGCCCGGCTACTCTCTATGGCTACACCTTC.

This clone occurred once. This sequence joins TRBV10-3 and TRBJ1-6; 7 positions match TRBD1. The CDR3 has 18 residues. The trim removed 3 bases at V and 0 bases at J, leaving 8 bases unmatched. Germline V lookup: CDR1 ENHRY, CDR2 SYGVKD. This chain's CDR3 is CAISDRFGQASYNSPLHF. CDR3 nucleotides: TGTGCCATCAGTGACCGGTTTGGACAGGCCTCCTATAATTCACCCCTCCACTTT.

The rearrangement links TRBV29-1 to TRBJ1-5; D is ambiguous. CDR3 length equals 12 residues. The germline V gene has CDR1 SQVTM and CDR2 ANQGSEA. V was clipped by 4 bases and J by 3 bases, with 7 bases between them. The CDR3 reads CSVGSTNQPQHF. The CDR3 DNA sequence: TGCAGCGTTGGGTCGACCAATCAGCCCCAGCATTTT. Full variable domain (rest looked up from reference TRBV29-1 and TRBJ1-5): SAVISQKPSRDICQRGTSLTIQCQVDSQVTMMFWYRQQPGQSLTLIATANQGSEATYESGFVIDKFPISRPNLTFSTLTVSNMSPEDSSIYLCSVGSTNQPQHFGDGTRLSIL.

The J gene is TRBJ2-1, the V gene TRBV29-1, with D tentatively TRBD2 (6 bases). Germline V gene sequence: CDR1 SQVTM, CDR2 ANQGSEA. This CDR3 is built from 14 residues. Between the trimmed V and J ends, which lost 5 bases and 0 bases, there was a span of 11 bases. CDR3 nucleotides: TGCAGCGTTTCACGGGGGACCTCCTACAATGAGCAGTTCTTC. The encoded protein is CSVSRGTSYNEQFF.

V usage is TRBV30 and J usage is TRBJ1-4; TRBD1 is a possible D gene (6 bases). V lost 4 bases to trimming and J lost 4 bases, with 16 bases between them. The CDR3 is made up of 15 amino acids. Germline CDR1 is GTSNPN and CDR2 is SVGIG (reference sequence). The CDR3 here is CAWILRDKDNEKLFF. CDR3 DNA: TGTGCCTGGATTCTCAGGGACAAGGATAATGAAAAACTGTTTTTT.

The chain employs TRBV28 and TRBJ1-1; perhaps TRBD1 as D (5 bases). Germline V gene sequence: CDR1 MDHEN, CDR2 SYDVKM. This CDR3 comprises 14 residues. Trimming took 5 bases from V and 4 from J, leaving 14 bases between them. CDR3 protein: CASSRGGSGTEAFF. As DNA, the CDR3 is TGTGCCAGCAGTCGTGGGGGATCTGGCACTGAAGCTTTCTTT. The full variable domain, with the rest looked up from reference TRBV28 and TRBJ1-1, is DVKVTQSSRYLVKRTGEKVFLECVQDMDHENMFWYRQDPGLGLRLIYFSYDVKMKEKGDIPEGYSVSREKKERFSLILESASTNQTSMYLCASSRGGSGTEAFFGQGTRLTVV.

The chain has TRBV7-8 and TRBJ1-1, with TRBD1 identical over 8 bases. V gave up 7 bases and J gave up 1 base; unmatched junction bases: 8. The CDR3 has 15 amino acids. CDR1 and CDR2 from the germline V gene are SGHVS and FQNEAQ. The CDR3 nucleotides are TGTGCCAGCAAGACAGGGGAGTCCGCGAACACTGAAGCTTTCTTT. This codes for CASKTGESANTEAFF.

The rearrangement links TRBV19 to TRBJ2-5, with a tentative D call TRBD1 (8 bases). This CDR3 is 14 amino acids long. Between the trimmed V and J ends, which lost 3 bases and 4 bases, there was a span of 12 bases. In germline, CDR1 is LNHDA, CDR2 SQIVND (reference sequence). This CDR3 is CASSIYRGGETQYF. Written as DNA, the CDR3 is TGTGCCAGTAGTATTTACAGGGGGGGAGAGACCCAGTACTTC.

This rearrangement joins TRBV7-9 to TRBJ1-1, with a tentative D call TRBD1 (6 bases). CDR3 size: 15 residues. Deletions cut 5 bases from V and 4 bases from J, with 17 bases between. CDR1 SEHNR and CDR2 FQNEAQ come from the germline V gene (reference sequence). DNA for the CDR3: TGTGCCAGCAGCGTTAACGGGGTAGGGGGCACTGAAGCTTTCTTT. Its protein product is CASSVNGVGGTEAFF.

The chain joins TRBV28 to TRBJ1-1; 10 nucleotides agree with TRBD1. V gave up 5 bases and J gave up 0 bases; unmatched junction bases: 6. The CDR3 is 16 residues long. Germline V gene sequence: CDR1 MDHEN, CDR2 SYDVKM. DNA for the CDR3: TGTGCCAGCAGTCCCGGGACAGGGGTTTTGAACACTGAAGCTTTCTTT. This encodes CASSPGTGVLNTEAFF.

The chain recombines TRBV18 with TRBJ1-1; TRBD1 aligns across 7 bases. V lost 9 bases and J lost 0; bases outside the gene matches: 7. This CDR3 contains 14 residues. Per the germline V gene, CDR1 is KGHSH and CDR2 is LQKENI. The chain's CDR3 is CASRGPAMNTEAFF. DNA of the CDR3: TGTGCCAGTAGGGGGCCGGCAATGAACACTGAAGCTTTCTTT.

The V call is TRBV18, the J call TRBJ2-5; D possibly uses TRBD1 or TRBD2 (5 bases each). Germline V gene lookup returns CDR1 KGHSH and CDR2 LQKENI. V lost 5 bases, J lost 4 bases, and 11 bases lay in between. CDR3 length equals 13 residues. CDR3 nucleotides: TGTGCCAGCTCATCGGGGCTCCCAGAGACCCAGTACTTC. Translation: CASSSGLPETQYF.

This chain links TRBV6-5 with TRBJ1-2; weak D call: TRBD1 (5 bases). Deletions cut 0 bases from V and 2 bases from J, with 13 bases between. The V gene's germline CDR1 is MNHEY and CDR2 SVGAGI. This CDR3 is 16 amino acids long. The CDR3 loop reads CASSYSSGYPNYGYTF. Here the CDR3 DNA reads TGTGCCAGCAGTTACTCATCAGGGTACCCCAACTATGGCTACACCTTC.

The chain combines TRBV10-2 with TRBJ1-1; 7 bases are shared with TRBD1. There are 17 residues in the CDR3. Per germline, CDR1 WSHSY and CDR2 SAAADI. J was trimmed by 0 bases and V by 2 bases; bases with no gene match: 9. The CDR3 DNA reads as TGCGCCAGCAGTGAGACTCTCAGAGGGACAGTGAACACTGAAGCTTTCTTT. Amino acids: CASSETLRGTVNTEAFF.

In its sample, this clone was seen many times. This chain uses TRBV4-2 with TRBJ2-7; D is uncertain. Trimming shortened V by 1 base and J by 4 bases, and 5 bases separated the two germline ends. The CDR3 is 12 residues long. Looked up from germline, CDR1 is LGHNA and CDR2 is YNFKEQ. CDR3 DNA: TGTGCCAGCAGCCAAGGAACGTACGAGCAGTACTTC. Encoded protein: CASSQGTYEQYF.

The chain carries TRBV2 and TRBJ2-1; possible D gene TRBD1, 6 bases. This CDR3 contains 15 residues. V lost 4 bases, J lost 6 bases, and 16 bases lay in between. The V gene's germline CDR1 is SNHLY and CDR2 FYNNEI. Here the CDR3 DNA reads TGTGCCAGCAGTGGAGGGACACCGGTGAGCAATGAGCAGTTCTTC. This gives the protein CASSGGTPVSNEQFF.